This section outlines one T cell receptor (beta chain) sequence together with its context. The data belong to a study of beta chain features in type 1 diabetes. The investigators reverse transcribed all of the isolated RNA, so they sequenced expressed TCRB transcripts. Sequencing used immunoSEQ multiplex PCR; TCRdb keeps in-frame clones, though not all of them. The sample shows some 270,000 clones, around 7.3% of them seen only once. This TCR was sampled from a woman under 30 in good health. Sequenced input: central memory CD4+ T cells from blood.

The CDR3 sequence is CASGREAGETQYF. The CDR3 coding sequence is TGTGCCAGCGGGCGGGAGGCGGGAGAGACCCAGTACTTC. This chain connects TRBV5-4 to TRBJ2-5, with 8 bases matching TRBD2. Per germline, CDR1 SGHNT and CDR2 YYREEE (reference sequence). V gave up 7 bases and J gave up 4 bases; unmatched junction bases: 6. CDR3 size: 13 residues.